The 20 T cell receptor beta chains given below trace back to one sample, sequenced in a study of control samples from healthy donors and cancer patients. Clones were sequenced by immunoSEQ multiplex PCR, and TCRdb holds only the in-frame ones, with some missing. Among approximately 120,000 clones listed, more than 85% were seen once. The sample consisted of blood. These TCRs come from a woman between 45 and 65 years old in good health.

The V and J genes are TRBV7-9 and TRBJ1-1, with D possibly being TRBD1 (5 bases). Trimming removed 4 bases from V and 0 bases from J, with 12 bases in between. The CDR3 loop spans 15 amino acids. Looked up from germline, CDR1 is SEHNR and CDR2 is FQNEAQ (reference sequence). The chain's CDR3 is CASSYADRLNTEAFF. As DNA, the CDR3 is TGTGCCAGCAGCTACGCCGACAGATTGAACACTGAAGCTTTCTTT.

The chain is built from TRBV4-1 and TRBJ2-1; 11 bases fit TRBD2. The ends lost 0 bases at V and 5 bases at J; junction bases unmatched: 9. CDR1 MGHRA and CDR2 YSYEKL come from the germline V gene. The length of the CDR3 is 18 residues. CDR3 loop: CASSQDVLAGGPNNEQFF. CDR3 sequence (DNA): TGCGCCAGCAGCCAAGATGTGCTAGCGGGGGGCCCCAACAATGAGCAGTTCTTC.

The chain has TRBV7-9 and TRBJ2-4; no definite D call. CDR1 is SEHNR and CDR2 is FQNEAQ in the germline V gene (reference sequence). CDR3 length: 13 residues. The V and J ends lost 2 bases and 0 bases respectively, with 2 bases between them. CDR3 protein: CASSLIAKNIQYF. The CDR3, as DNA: TGTGCCAGCAGCTTAATAGCCAAAAACATTCAGTACTTC.

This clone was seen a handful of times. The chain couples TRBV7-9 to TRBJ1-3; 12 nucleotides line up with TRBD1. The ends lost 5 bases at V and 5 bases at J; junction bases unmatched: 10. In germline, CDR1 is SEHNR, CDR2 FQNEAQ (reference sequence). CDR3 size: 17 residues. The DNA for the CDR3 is TGTGCCAGCAGCATCGGGGGACAGGGGGCTAAAAGAAACACCATATATTTT. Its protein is CASSIGGQGAKRNTIYF.

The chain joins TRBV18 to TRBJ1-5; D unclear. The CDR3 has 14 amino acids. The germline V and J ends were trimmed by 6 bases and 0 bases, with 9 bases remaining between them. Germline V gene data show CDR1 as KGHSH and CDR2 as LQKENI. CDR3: CASSLVGSNQPQHF. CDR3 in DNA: TGTGCCAGCTCCCTTGTGGGTAGCAATCAGCCCCAGCATTTT.

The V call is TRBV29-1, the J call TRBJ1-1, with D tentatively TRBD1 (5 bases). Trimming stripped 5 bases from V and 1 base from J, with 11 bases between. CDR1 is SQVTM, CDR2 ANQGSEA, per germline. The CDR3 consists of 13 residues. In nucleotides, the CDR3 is TGCAGCGTTACCAGGGAGGAGAACACTGAAGCTTTCTTT. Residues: CSVTREENTEAFF.

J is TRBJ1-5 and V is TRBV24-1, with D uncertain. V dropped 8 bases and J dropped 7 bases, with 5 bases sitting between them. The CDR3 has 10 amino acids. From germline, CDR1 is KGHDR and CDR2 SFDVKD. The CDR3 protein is CATTLQPQHF. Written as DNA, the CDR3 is TGTGCCACCACTTTGCAGCCCCAGCATTTT.

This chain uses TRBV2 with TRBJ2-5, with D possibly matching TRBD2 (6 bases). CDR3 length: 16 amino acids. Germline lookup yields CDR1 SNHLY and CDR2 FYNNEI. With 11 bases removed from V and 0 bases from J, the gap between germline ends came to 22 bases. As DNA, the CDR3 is TGTGCCGAGGGATACCGGGTCCCGGGAGACCAAGAGACCCAGTACTTC. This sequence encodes CAEGYRVPGDQETQYF.

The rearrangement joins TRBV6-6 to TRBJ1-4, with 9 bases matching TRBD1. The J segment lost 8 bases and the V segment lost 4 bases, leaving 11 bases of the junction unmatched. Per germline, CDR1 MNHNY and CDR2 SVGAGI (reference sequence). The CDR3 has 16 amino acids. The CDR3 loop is CASSSDRGRSPEKLFF. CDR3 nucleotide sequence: TGTGCCAGCAGTTCGGACAGGGGACGTTCCCCGGAAAAACTGTTTTTT.

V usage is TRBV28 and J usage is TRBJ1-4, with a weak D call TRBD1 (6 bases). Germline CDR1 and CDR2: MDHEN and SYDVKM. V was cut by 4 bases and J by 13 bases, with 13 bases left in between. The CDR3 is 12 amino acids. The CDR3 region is CASSSFSRGLFF. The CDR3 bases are TGTGCCAGCAGTTCTTTCTCCAGGGGACTGTTTTTT.

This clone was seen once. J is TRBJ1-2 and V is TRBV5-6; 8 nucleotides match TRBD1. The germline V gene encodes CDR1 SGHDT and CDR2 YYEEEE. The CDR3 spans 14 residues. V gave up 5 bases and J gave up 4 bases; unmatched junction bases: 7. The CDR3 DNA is TGTGCCAGCAGACTTCCAGGGGGCTTCTATGGCTACACCTTC. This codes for CASRLPGGFYGYTF.

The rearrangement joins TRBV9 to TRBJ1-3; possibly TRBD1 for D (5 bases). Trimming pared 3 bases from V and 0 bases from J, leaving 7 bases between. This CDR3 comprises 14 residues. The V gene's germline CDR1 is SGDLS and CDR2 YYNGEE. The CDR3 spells CASSGGVSGNTIYF. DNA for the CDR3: TGTGCCAGCAGCGGAGGGGTCTCTGGAAACACCATATATTTT.

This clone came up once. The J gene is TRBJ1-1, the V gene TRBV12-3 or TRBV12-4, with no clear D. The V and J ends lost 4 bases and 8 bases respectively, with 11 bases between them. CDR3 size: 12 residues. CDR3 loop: CASSSDGLEAFF. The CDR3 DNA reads TGTGCCAGCAGTTCTGACGGCCTGGAAGCTTTCTTT.

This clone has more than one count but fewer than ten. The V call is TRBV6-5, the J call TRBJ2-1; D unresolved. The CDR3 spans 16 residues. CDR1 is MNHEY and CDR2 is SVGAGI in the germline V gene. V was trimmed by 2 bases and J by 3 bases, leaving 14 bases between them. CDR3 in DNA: TGTGCCAGCAGTTACGTGGTCGGACGTCGCTACAATGAGCAGTTCTTC. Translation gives CASSYVVGRRYNEQFF.

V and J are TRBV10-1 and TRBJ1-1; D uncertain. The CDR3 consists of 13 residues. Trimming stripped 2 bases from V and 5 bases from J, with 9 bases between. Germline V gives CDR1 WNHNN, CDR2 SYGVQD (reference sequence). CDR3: CASSEMGMTEAFF. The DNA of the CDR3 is TGCGCCAGCAGTGAGATGGGTATGACTGAAGCTTTCTTT.

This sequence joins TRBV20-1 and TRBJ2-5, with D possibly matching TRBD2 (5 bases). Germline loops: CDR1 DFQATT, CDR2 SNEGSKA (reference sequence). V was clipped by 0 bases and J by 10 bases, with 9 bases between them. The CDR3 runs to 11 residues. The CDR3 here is CSARDMGSQYF. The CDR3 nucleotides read TGCAGTGCTAGAGATATGGGGAGCCAGTACTTC.

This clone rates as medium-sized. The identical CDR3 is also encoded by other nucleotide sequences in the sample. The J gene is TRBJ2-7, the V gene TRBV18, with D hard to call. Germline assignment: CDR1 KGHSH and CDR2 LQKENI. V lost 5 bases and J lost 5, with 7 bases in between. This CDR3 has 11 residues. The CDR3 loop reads CASSSSHEQYF. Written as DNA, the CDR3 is TGTGCCAGCTCATCTTCGCACGAGCAGTACTTC. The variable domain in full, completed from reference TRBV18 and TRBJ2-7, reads NAGVMQNPRHLVRRRGQEARLRCSPMKGHSHVYWYRQLPEEGLKFMVYLQKENIIDESGMPKERFSAEFPKEGPSILRIQQVVRGDSAAYFCASSSSHEQYFGPGTRLTVT.

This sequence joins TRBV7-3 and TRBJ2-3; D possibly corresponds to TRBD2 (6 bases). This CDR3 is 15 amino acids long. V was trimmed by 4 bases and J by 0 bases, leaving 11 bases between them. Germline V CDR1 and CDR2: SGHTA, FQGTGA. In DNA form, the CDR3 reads TGTGCCAGCAGCTCCGGACTAACCAGCACAGATACGCAGTATTTT. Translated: CASSSGLTSTDTQYF.

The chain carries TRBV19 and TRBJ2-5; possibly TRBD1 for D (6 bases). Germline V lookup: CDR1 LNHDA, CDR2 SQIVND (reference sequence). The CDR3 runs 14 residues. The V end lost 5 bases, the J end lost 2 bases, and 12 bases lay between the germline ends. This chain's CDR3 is CASSRTVGQETQYF. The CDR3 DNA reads TGTGCCAGTAGTCGGACAGTTGGGCAAGAGACCCAGTACTTC.

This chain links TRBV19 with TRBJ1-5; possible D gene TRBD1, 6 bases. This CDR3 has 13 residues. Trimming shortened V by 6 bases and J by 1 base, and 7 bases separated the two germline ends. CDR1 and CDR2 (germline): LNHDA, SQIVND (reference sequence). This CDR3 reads CASRDSSNQPQHF. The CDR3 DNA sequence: TGTGCCAGTAGGGACAGCAGCAATCAGCCCCAGCATTTT.